The 26 T cell receptor beta chains reported below all come from one sample, sequenced in a study of shared clonotypes between healthy human individuals. The protocol was immunoSEQ multiplex PCR, while the TCRdb copy is restricted to in-frame clones and leaves out a portion. The sample shows under 600,000 clones, about 75% of them seen only once. Sequencing was carried out using PBMCs. These TCRs come from a woman aged 40 to 50 in good health. Some clones in this sample may be carry-over from other donors' samples.

In DNA, the CDR3 is TGTGCCAGCAGCTTAGGGGGAAGGGGCCCCAATCAGCCCCAGCATTTT. It is translated as CASSLGGRGPNQPQHF. The rearrangement joins TRBV7-2 to TRBJ1-5; weak D call: TRBD1 (5 bases). The length of the CDR3 is 16 residues. Trimming took off 1 base at V and 3 bases at J, with 13 bases between the two ends. Per germline, CDR1 SGHTA and CDR2 FQGNSA.

The V and J genes are TRBV7-2 and TRBJ2-6; 7 nucleotides match TRBD2. V trimming: 5 bases; J trimming: 2 bases; junction bases outside the gene matches: 9. Per the germline V gene, CDR1 is SGHTA and CDR2 is FQGNSA. The CDR3 is made up of 17 amino acids. For the CDR3, the DNA is TGTGCCAGCAGCCCCATTGGGGGGGTTGCTGGGGCCAACGTCCTGACTTTC. Residues: CASSPIGGVAGANVLTF.

This clone showed up just a few times. The CDR3 nucleotides read TGTGCCAGCTCCCAAACAGGGGCGGAGGCCGAGCAGTACTTC. Encoded protein: CASSQTGAEAEQYF. The chain has TRBV18 and TRBJ2-7; 7 positions agree with TRBD1. Germline CDR1 KGHSH, CDR2 LQKENI. V dropped 6 bases and J dropped 6; count of bases not matched to a gene: 11. The CDR3 extends over 14 amino acids.

This sequence joins TRBV7-2 and TRBJ2-1; 12 bases line up with TRBD2. The V and J ends lost 8 bases and 9 bases, in that order; junction bases with no gene match: 2. This CDR3 is built from 12 residues. The germline V gene has CDR1 SGHTA and CDR2 FQGNSA. The CDR3 is CASASGRGEQFF. In nucleotides, the CDR3 is TGTGCCAGCGCTAGCGGGAGGGGTGAGCAGTTCTTC. Full variable domain (rest looked up from reference TRBV7-2 and TRBJ2-1): GAGVSQSPSNKVTEKGKDVELRCDPISGHTALYWYRQSLGQGLEFLIYFQGNSAPDKSGLPSDRFSAERTGGSVSTLTIQRTQQEDSAVYLCASASGRGEQFFGPGTRLTVL.

J is TRBJ1-2 and V is TRBV7-9, with TRBD1 matching 9 bases. Unmatched junction bases numbered 18, after V lost 5 bases and J lost 8 bases. This CDR3 comprises 17 residues. The germline gives CDR1 SEHNR, CDR2 FQNEAQ (reference sequence). The CDR3 DNA reads TGTGCCAGCAGCCTTACCATATTAATGGGACAGGGTAAGGGCTACACCTTC. Its protein is CASSLTILMGQGKGYTF.

The gene calls are TRBV7-3 and TRBJ2-2, with 8 bases matching TRBD1. The CDR3 extends over 14 amino acids. Germline-derived CDR1 and CDR2 are SGHTA and FQGTGA. V lost 2 bases and J lost 7; bases outside the gene matches: 3. The CDR3 DNA sequence: TGTGCCAGCAGCTTACAGGGACAGGACGGGGAGCTGTTTTTT. Its protein product is CASSLQGQDGELFF.

CDR3 sequence: CASSLGQIGETQYF. The DNA of the CDR3 is TGCGCCAGCAGCTTGGGACAGATTGGTGAGACCCAGTACTTC. The genes are TRBV5-1 and TRBJ2-5, with D possibly being TRBD1 (5 bases). The CDR3 length is 14 residues. The V end was cut by 0 bases, the J end by 5 bases, with 11 bases between. CDR1 SGHRS and CDR2 YFSETQ come from the germline V gene.

This clone was counted a few times. The chain links TRBV30 to TRBJ1-1; D uncertain. This CDR3 comprises 14 residues. V was cut by 2 bases and J by 0 bases, with 10 bases left in between. Germline-derived CDR1 and CDR2 are GTSNPN and SVGIG (reference sequence). This chain's CDR3 is CAWSPGRMNTEAFF. The CDR3, as DNA: TGTGCCTGGAGTCCAGGACGGATGAACACTGAAGCTTTCTTT.

The DNA of the CDR3 is TGCGCCAGCAGCTTGGGAGAGGGAGGGGATACGCAGTATTTT. This sequence encodes CASSLGEGGDTQYF. The chain employs TRBV5-1 and TRBJ2-3; 7 nucleotides align to TRBD2. V was clipped by 0 bases and J by 6 bases; unmatched bases: 4. The CDR3 covers 14 residues. Germline CDR1 reads SGHRS; CDR2 reads YFSETQ.

The chain combines TRBV6-5 with TRBJ2-7; 8 bases are a match to TRBD2. Germline CDR1 is MNHEY and CDR2 is SVGAGI. With 2 bases clipped from V and 4 bases from J, the junction kept 7 bases outside the gene matches. The CDR3 is made up of 15 amino acids. In DNA, the CDR3 is TGTGCCAGCAGTTACGGGCGGACTAGCCCATACGAGCAGTACTTC. Translation gives CASSYGRTSPYEQYF.

The chain recombines TRBV9 with TRBJ1-1, with TRBD1 as a possible D gene (6 bases). The germline V and J ends were trimmed by 7 bases and 4 bases, with 17 bases remaining between them. This CDR3 is built from 14 residues. CDR1 and CDR2 (germline): SGDLS, YYNGEE. CDR3 sequence reads: CASGPGNRATEAFF. The CDR3, as DNA: TGTGCCAGCGGTCCTGGGAACAGGGCCACTGAAGCTTTCTTT.

The chain is built from TRBV18 and TRBJ1-5; 7 positions match TRBD1. V shed 6 bases, J shed 2 bases, and the junction held 4 bases outside the gene matches. Germline values: CDR1 KGHSH, CDR2 LQKENI. This CDR3 is 14 amino acids long. The CDR3: CASSATGGNQPQHF. The CDR3 bases are TGTGCCAGCTCTGCCACAGGGGGCAATCAGCCCCAGCATTTT. Looking up the rest from reference TRBV18 and TRBJ1-5 gives the full variable domain: NAGVMQNPRHLVRRRGQEARLRCSPMKGHSHVYWYRQLPEEGLKFMVYLQKENIIDESGMPKERFSAEFPKEGPSILRIQQVVRGDSAAYFCASSATGGNQPQHFGDGTRLSIL.

CDR3 nucleotide sequence: TGTGCCAGCAGCGTAGAACTAGCGGGAGGGCCCGACACCGGGGAGCTGTTTTTT. Its protein is CASSVELAGGPDTGELFF. The chain joins TRBV9 to TRBJ2-2; TRBD2 aligns across 13 bases. The V and J ends lost 0 bases and 3 bases, in that order; junction bases with no gene match: 5. The germline CDR1 and CDR2 sequences are SGDLS and YYNGEE. The CDR3 is 18 amino acids.

This rearrangement joins TRBV27 to TRBJ2-1; possible D gene TRBD1, 6 bases. Trimming left V 5 bases short and J 14 bases short, with 19 bases between. The germline gives CDR1 MNHEY, CDR2 SMNVEV (reference sequence). The CDR3 covers 13 residues. The CDR3 is CASSPHQWGQKFF. The CDR3 DNA sequence: TGTGCCAGCAGTCCCCATCAGTGGGGGCAGAAGTTCTTC.

This clone appeared a few times. The V and J genes are TRBV20-1 and TRBJ2-7, with D unclear. The CDR3 extends over 11 amino acids. Trimming stripped 3 bases from V and 5 bases from J, with 8 bases between. Germline V gene data show CDR1 as DFQATT and CDR2 as SNEGSKA (reference sequence). The chain's CDR3 is CSASSVHEQYF. The DNA for the CDR3 is TGCAGTGCTAGCTCTGTCCACGAGCAGTACTTC.

This clone was counted once. The rearrangement links TRBV5-1 to TRBJ2-1; D gene uncertain. The CDR3 is 13 amino acids. V lost 2 bases, J lost 5 bases, and 8 bases lay in between. Germline V gene sequence: CDR1 SGHRS, CDR2 YFSETQ. DNA for the CDR3: TGCGCCAGCAGCTTCTCCGGAAACAATGAGCAGTTCTTC. Protein product: CASSFSGNNEQFF.

This clone has a handful of counts. V is TRBV28 and J is TRBJ2-1; 7 nucleotides match TRBD1. Germline values: CDR1 MDHEN, CDR2 SYDVKM. J lost 10 bases, V lost 7 bases, and 10 bases had no gene match. CDR3 size: 13 residues. In nucleotides, the CDR3 is TGTGCCAGCACCAACAGGGGCCCCTACGAGCAGTTCTTC. Its protein product is CASTNRGPYEQFF. Drawing the rest from reference TRBV28 and TRBJ2-1, the complete variable domain is DVKVTQSSRYLVKRTGEKVFLECVQDMDHENMFWYRQDPGLGLRLIYFSYDVKMKEKGDIPEGYSVSREKKERFSLILESASTNQTSMYLCASTNRGPYEQFFGPGTRLTVL.

This chain uses TRBV21-1 with TRBJ1-2; the table's D call, TRBD1, has no DNA check behind it. TRBV21-1 is deemed a pseudogene. The CDR3 is 17 amino acids. CDR3 nucleotides: TGTGCCAGCAGCCTCTATCCCCGAACAGGGGGTTGGCATGGCTACACCTTC. Translation: CASSLYPRTGGWHGYTF.

In nucleotides, the CDR3 is TGTGCCAGCAGCTTATTTGTCGGGGAGCTGTTTTTT. Residues: CASSLFVGELFF. V usage is TRBV7-2 and J usage is TRBJ2-2, with D hard to call. The germline V and J ends were trimmed by 2 bases and 7 bases, with 5 bases remaining between them. The CDR3 has 12 residues. Germline values: CDR1 SGHTA, CDR2 FQGNSA.

This clone was seen a few times. The chain has TRBV30 and TRBJ1-5; 8 positions match TRBD1. V lost 3 bases and J lost 3; bases outside the gene matches: 4. CDR1 and CDR2 (germline): GTSNPN, SVGIG (reference sequence). The CDR3 contains 14 residues. The CDR3 is CAWRRTGNNQPQHF. The CDR3 DNA is TGTGCCTGGAGGAGGACAGGGAACAATCAGCCCCAGCATTTT.

This chain uses TRBV6-4 with TRBJ2-1, with TRBD2 matching 8 bases. CDR3 length: 14 residues. V was clipped by 4 bases and J by 6 bases; unmatched bases: 5. In germline, CDR1 is MRHNA, CDR2 SNTAGT. CDR3 residues: CASSAAGASNEQFF. CDR3 bases: TGTGCCAGCAGTGCAGCGGGAGCCAGCAATGAGCAGTTCTTC.

The J gene is TRBJ2-3, the V gene TRBV2, with 9 bases aligning to TRBD2. This CDR3 region has 16 residues. J was trimmed by 3 bases and V by 3 bases; bases with no gene match: 7. From germline, CDR1 is SNHLY and CDR2 FYNNEI. CDR3 bases: TGTGCCAGCAGTGATGGCAGGACTAGCGTTACAGATACGCAGTATTTT. This gives the protein CASSDGRTSVTDTQYF.

The chain recombines TRBV30 with TRBJ1-3; 7 bases match TRBD1. This CDR3 has 14 amino acids. Trimming cost V 5 bases and J 0 bases; bases outside gene matches: 4. Looked up from germline, CDR1 is GTSNPN and CDR2 is SVGIG (reference sequence). CDR3 protein: CAWGDRSSGNTIYF. The CDR3 DNA follows: TGTGCCTGGGGGGACAGAAGCTCTGGAAACACCATATATTTT.

The chain employs TRBV5-1 and TRBJ1-1, with TRBD1 matching 11 bases. After removal of 5 bases from V and 5 bases from J, the junction contained 5 bases not matched to a gene. This CDR3 has 14 residues. Per germline, CDR1 SGHRS and CDR2 YFSETQ. As DNA, the CDR3 is TGCGCCAGCAGGTCCGGGACAGGGGGAACTGAAGCTTTCTTT. Translation: CASRSGTGGTEAFF.

The chain employs TRBV29-1 and TRBJ2-5; 7 nucleotides agree with TRBD2. With V trimmed by 5 bases and J by 2 bases, 5 bases remained unmatched. The CDR3 contains 13 residues. Per the germline V gene, CDR1 is SQVTM and CDR2 is ANQGSEA. CDR3 residues: CSVRGTTQETQYF. DNA for the CDR3: TGCAGCGTTCGTGGGACTACGCAAGAGACCCAGTACTTC.

This clone was seen a single time. The rearrangement links TRBV11-2 to TRBJ2-5; D is unresolved. The germline V gene encodes CDR1 SGHAT and CDR2 FQNNGV. The CDR3 extends over 13 amino acids. The germline V and J ends were trimmed by 5 bases and 5 bases, with 12 bases remaining between them. CDR3 loop: CASSRSPQETQYF. CDR3 nucleotide sequence: TGTGCCAGCAGCCGGTCCCCACAGGAGACCCAGTACTTC.